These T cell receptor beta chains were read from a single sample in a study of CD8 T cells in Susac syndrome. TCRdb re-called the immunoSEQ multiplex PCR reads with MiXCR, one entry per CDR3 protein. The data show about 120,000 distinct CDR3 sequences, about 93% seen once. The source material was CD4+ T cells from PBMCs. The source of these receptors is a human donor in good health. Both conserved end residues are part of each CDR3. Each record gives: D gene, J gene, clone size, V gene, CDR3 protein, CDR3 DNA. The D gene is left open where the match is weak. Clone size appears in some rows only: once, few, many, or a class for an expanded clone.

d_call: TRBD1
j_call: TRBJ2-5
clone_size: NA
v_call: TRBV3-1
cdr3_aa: CASSQGTGPGETQYF
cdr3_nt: TGTGCCAGCAGCCAAGGGACAGGCCCCGGCGAGACCCAGTACTTC

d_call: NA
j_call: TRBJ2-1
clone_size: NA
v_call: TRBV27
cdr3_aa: CASLNRGRDNEQFF
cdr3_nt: TGTGCCAGTCTAAACAGGGGGAGGGACAATGAGCAGTTCTTC

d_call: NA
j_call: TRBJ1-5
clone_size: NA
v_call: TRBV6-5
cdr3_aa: CASSYDGNQPQHF
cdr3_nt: TGTGCCAGCAGTTACGATGGAAATCAGCCCCAGCATTTT

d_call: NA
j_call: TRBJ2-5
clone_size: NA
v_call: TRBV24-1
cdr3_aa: CATSDSLNQETQYF
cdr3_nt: TGTGCCACCAGTGATTCTCTAAACCAAGAGACCCAGTACTTC

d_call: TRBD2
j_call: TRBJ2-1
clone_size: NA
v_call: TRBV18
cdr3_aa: CASSDSLAGVVEQFF
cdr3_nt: TGTGCCAGCTCCGACTCGCTAGCGGGTGTGGTTGAGCAGTTCTTC

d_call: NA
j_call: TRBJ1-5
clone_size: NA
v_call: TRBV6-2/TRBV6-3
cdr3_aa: CASRAVPDTTYSNQPQHF
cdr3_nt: TGTGCCAGCCGGGCGGTTCCGGATACAACCTATAGCAATCAGCCCCAGCATTTT

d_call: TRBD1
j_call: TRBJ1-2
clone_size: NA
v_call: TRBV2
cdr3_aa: CASSPGTGFYGYTF
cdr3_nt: TGTGCCAGCAGCCCCGGGACAGGGTTTTATGGCTACACCTTC

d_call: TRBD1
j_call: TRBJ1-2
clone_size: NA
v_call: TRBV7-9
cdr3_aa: CASSPGTGNIGYGYTF
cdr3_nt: TGTGCCAGCAGTCCCGGGACAGGAAATATTGGCTATGGCTACACCTTC

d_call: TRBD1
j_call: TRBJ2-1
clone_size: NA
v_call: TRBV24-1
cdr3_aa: CATSDDRGQYNEQFF
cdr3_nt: TGTGCCACCAGTGACGACAGGGGTCAATACAATGAGCAGTTCTTC

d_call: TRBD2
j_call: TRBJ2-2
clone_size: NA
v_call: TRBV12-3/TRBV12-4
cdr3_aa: CASSLGLAGSTGELFF
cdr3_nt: TGTGCCAGCAGTTTAGGACTAGCGGGAAGCACCGGGGAGCTGTTTTTT

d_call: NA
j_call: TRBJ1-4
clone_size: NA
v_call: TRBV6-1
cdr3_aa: CASRIGGTNEKLFF
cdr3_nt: TGTGCCAGCCGGATCGGCGGAACTAATGAAAAACTGTTTTTT

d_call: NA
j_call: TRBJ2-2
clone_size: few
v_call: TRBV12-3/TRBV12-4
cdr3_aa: CASSLRGANTGELFF
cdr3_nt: TGTGCCAGCAGTCTACGGGGAGCGAACACCGGGGAGCTGTTTTTT

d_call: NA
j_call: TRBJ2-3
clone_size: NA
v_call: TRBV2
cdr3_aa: CASNRGRGTDTQYF
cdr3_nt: TGTGCCAGCAATAGAGGCAGGGGCACAGATACGCAGTATTTT

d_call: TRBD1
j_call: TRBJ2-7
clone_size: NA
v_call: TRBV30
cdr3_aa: CAWSGQGTTYEQYF
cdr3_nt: TGTGCCTGGAGTGGACAGGGGACGACCTACGAGCAGTACTTC

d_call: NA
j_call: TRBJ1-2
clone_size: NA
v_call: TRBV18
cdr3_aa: CASSQRDTSYTF
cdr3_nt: TGTGCCAGCTCACAGCGGGACACCTCATACACCTTC

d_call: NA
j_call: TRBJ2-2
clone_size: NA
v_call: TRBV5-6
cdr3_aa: CASKPSRVITGELFF
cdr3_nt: TGTGCCAGCAAACCTTCGAGGGTAATCACCGGGGAGCTGTTTTTT

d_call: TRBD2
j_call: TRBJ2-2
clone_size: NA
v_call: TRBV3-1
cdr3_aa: CASSPHTGLAGNTGELFF
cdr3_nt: TGTGCCAGCAGCCCACACACCGGACTAGCGGGAAACACCGGGGAGCTGTTTTTT

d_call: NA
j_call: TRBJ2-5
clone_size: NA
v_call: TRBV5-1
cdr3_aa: CASSNEETQYF
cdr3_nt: TGCGCCAGCAGTAACGAAGAGACCCAGTACTTC

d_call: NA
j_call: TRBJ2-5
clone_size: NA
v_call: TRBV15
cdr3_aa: CATSRMREVETQYF
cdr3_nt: TGTGCCACCAGCAGAATGAGGGAAGTGGAGACCCAGTACTTC